Listed below are T cell receptor beta chains from one sample, sequenced in a study of T-cell reconstitution after alpha-beta-depleted transplantation in children. TCRdb re-called the PCR reads with MiXCR, one entry per CDR3 protein. The sample includes roughly 500,000 distinct CDR3 sequences, about 31% of them seen just once. The source was PBMCs from the stem cell graft donor, collected from the stem cell graft. These receptors originate from a human donor who donated a stem cell graft to a child with aplastic anemia. Both conserved end residues are part of each CDR3. D genes are given only for firm matches. Clone size is given for some rows only: seen once, a few or many times, or a class if the clone is expanded.

V,D,J,size,CDR3,DNA
TRBV18,TRBD2,TRBJ2-2,NA,CASSPTTSGEPNTGELFF,TGTGCCAGCTCACCGACGACTAGCGGGGAACCGAACACCGGGGAGCTGTTTTTT
TRBV18,NA,TRBJ2-5,NA,CASSPPSSAETQYF,TGTGCCAGCTCACCCCCTTCTTCCGCAGAGACCCAGTACTTC
TRBV20-1,NA,TRBJ2-1,NA,CSARVGGRGEQFF,TGCAGTGCTAGAGTAGGCGGCCGCGGGGAGCAGTTCTTC
TRBV7-2,NA,TRBJ2-5,NA,CASSYGTRETQYF,TGTGCCAGCAGCTACGGGACCCGGGAGACCCAGTACTTC
TRBV29-1,NA,TRBJ1-3,NA,CSVEDPGAGNTIYF,TGCAGCGTTGAAGATCCGGGGGCTGGAAACACCATATATTTT
TRBV20-1,NA,TRBJ1-2,few,CSATIGTTYGYTF,TGCAGTGCTACCATTGGGACCACCTATGGCTACACCTTC
TRBV27,NA,TRBJ2-6,NA,CASSLGVRGRPSSGANVLTF,TGTGCCAGCAGTTTAGGGGTTCGGGGACGGCCAAGCTCTGGGGCCAACGTCCTGACTTTC
TRBV20-1,NA,TRBJ1-5,NA,CSAISKVFGNQPQHF,TGCAGTGCTATCTCGAAGGTTTTTGGCAATCAGCCCCAGCATTTT
TRBV3-1,NA,TRBJ1-1,NA,CASSQHIAGTEAFF,TGTGCCAGCAGCCAACATATCGCAGGAACTGAAGCTTTCTTT
TRBV7-2,NA,TRBJ1-1,NA,CASSPSGTRSNTEAFF,TGTGCCAGCAGCCCATCCGGGACAAGATCGAACACTGAAGCTTTCTTT
TRBV12-3/TRBV12-4,TRBD1,TRBJ1-1,NA,CASSYGTAPAFF,TGTGCCAGCAGTTACGGGACAGCCCCCGCTTTCTTT
TRBV29-1,NA,TRBJ1-2,NA,CSVSGSGANYGYTF,TGCAGCGTGTCAGGGTCAGGGGCTAACTATGGCTACACCTTC
TRBV29-1,TRBD1,TRBJ2-1,NA,CSVAGQGDEQFF,TGCAGCGTTGCCGGACAGGGGGATGAGCAGTTCTTC
TRBV24-1,TRBD1,TRBJ1-5,few,CATSKGQGNQPQHF,TGTGCCACCAGTAAAGGACAGGGCAATCAGCCCCAGCATTTT
TRBV5-1,TRBD1,TRBJ2-7,few,CASSVSWDRLYEQYF,TGCGCCAGCAGCGTGAGCTGGGACAGGCTGTACGAGCAGTACTTC
TRBV28,TRBD1,TRBJ2-7,NA,CASSLAAGGTYEQYF,TGTGCCAGCAGTTTAGCGGCAGGGGGAACCTACGAGCAGTACTTC
TRBV9,NA,TRBJ2-1,many,CASSVGGSYNEQFF,TGTGCCAGCAGCGTAGGGGGCTCCTACAATGAGCAGTTCTTC
TRBV13,NA,TRBJ1-1,few,CASSLAWTVANTEAFF,TGTGCCAGCAGCTTAGCTTGGACAGTTGCAAACACTGAAGCTTTCTTT
TRBV12-3/TRBV12-4,NA,TRBJ2-2,NA,CAILQGGNTGELFF,TGTGCCATACTCCAGGGGGGGAACACCGGGGAGCTGTTTTTT
TRBV29-1,NA,TRBJ1-1,few,CSVGSSLPNTEAFF,TGCAGCGTTGGGAGTTCTCTACCCAACACTGAAGCTTTCTTT
TRBV20-1,NA,TRBJ1-1,NA,CSAYRATEAFF,TGCAGTGCTTACAGGGCCACTGAAGCTTTCTTT
TRBV5-1,NA,TRBJ2-3,NA,CASSPAIGGTDTQYF,TGCGCCAGCAGCCCAGCTATCGGGGGCACAGATACGCAGTATTTT
TRBV19,TRBD2,TRBJ2-7,few,CASSSTGGYEQYF,TGTGCCAGTAGTTCCACGGGAGGCTACGAGCAGTACTTC
TRBV7-2,NA,TRBJ1-4,few,CASSLHATNEKLFF,TGTGCCAGCAGCTTGCACGCAACTAATGAAAAACTGTTTTTT
TRBV11-1,TRBD2,TRBJ2-1,few,CASSLEPSGIYNEQFF,TGTGCCAGCAGCTTAGAGCCTAGCGGGATCTACAATGAGCAGTTCTTC
TRBV7-8,NA,TRBJ2-2,few,CASSTTITLSTGELFF,TGTGCCAGCAGCACGACCATAACACTCAGCACCGGGGAGCTGTTTTTT
TRBV24-1,TRBD2,TRBJ2-1,NA,CATSDWTSGYGLRFF,TGTGCCACCAGTGACTGGACTAGCGGATATGGACTTCGGTTCTTC
TRBV20-1,NA,TRBJ1-1,few,CSAGGPTGATTEAFF,TGCAGTGCTGGAGGGCCCACGGGGGCGACGACTGAAGCTTTCTTT
TRBV5-1,NA,TRBJ1-4,NA,CASSFDTRGEKLFF,TGCGCCAGCAGCTTCGACACCCGTGGGGAAAAACTGTTTTTT
TRBV4-3,TRBD2,TRBJ2-3,few,CASSQARTSGNTDTQYF,TGCGCCAGCAGCCAAGCCCGGACTAGCGGTAACACAGATACGCAGTATTTT
TRBV12-3/TRBV12-4,NA,TRBJ1-2,NA,CASTFQGLYGYTF,TGTGCCAGCACGTTCCAGGGCCTCTATGGCTACACCTTC
TRBV29-1,NA,TRBJ1-1,NA,CSVARLGAWDTEAFF,TGCAGCGTTGCTCGTTTGGGGGCTTGGGACACTGAAGCTTTCTTT
TRBV12-3/TRBV12-4,TRBD1,TRBJ1-5,once,CASRFGQGNNQPQHF,TGTGCCAGCAGGTTCGGACAGGGGAACAATCAGCCCCAGCATTTT
TRBV7-2,NA,TRBJ1-2,few,CASSLRADYYGYTF,TGTGCCAGCAGCTTAAGGGCAGACTACTATGGCTACACCTTC
TRBV27,TRBD2,TRBJ2-1,once,CASSLLGGRTGNEQFF,TGTGCCAGCAGCCTCCTTGGCGGGAGAACCGGCAATGAGCAGTTCTTC
TRBV5-5,NA,TRBJ1-6,NA,CASSSRQGSSPLHF,TGTGCCAGCAGCTCACGCCAAGGGTCTTCACCCCTCCACTTT
TRBV12-3/TRBV12-4,TRBD2,TRBJ2-2,few,CASSFRLARGGELFF,TGTGCCAGCAGTTTCCGACTAGCGAGAGGCGGGGAGCTGTTTTTT
TRBV12-3/TRBV12-4,NA,TRBJ1-4,NA,CASSLGDEKLFF,TGTGCCAGCAGTTTAGGTGATGAAAAACTGTTTTTT
TRBV5-1,TRBD2,TRBJ2-5,few,CASTMGLAGAQTQYF,TGCGCCAGCACAATGGGACTAGCGGGAGCCCAGACCCAGTACTTC
TRBV20-1,TRBD1,TRBJ2-1,NA,CSAVHRDRDYNEQFF,TGCAGTGCTGTACACCGGGACAGGGACTACAATGAGCAGTTCTTC
TRBV20-1,NA,TRBJ1-2,few,CSATAGENYGYTF,TGCAGTGCTACAGCAGGGGAAAACTATGGCTACACCTTC
TRBV7-9,TRBD2,TRBJ2-1,few,CASRRGLAGDDEQFF,TGTGCCAGCAGGAGGGGACTAGCGGGAGATGATGAGCAGTTCTTC
TRBV28,NA,TRBJ2-1,NA,CASSGMGGEQFF,TGTGCCAGCAGTGGCATGGGTGGTGAGCAGTTCTTC
TRBV4-2,NA,TRBJ1-1,NA,CASSQDRGGGPAEAFF,TGTGCCAGCAGCCAAGATCGGGGCGGGGGCCCCGCTGAAGCTTTCTTT
TRBV7-6,NA,TRBJ2-7,NA,CASSSDTFYEQYF,TGTGCCAGCAGCTCCGACACCTTTTACGAGCAGTACTTC
TRBV10-3,TRBD2,TRBJ2-3,few,CATLAGSFTDTQYF,TGTGCCACCCTAGCGGGATCCTTCACAGATACGCAGTATTTT
TRBV5-1,TRBD1,TRBJ1-2,few,CASSVQTGDYGYTF,TGCGCCAGCAGCGTACAGACAGGGGACTATGGCTACACCTTC
TRBV29-1,TRBD2,TRBJ2-1,NA,CSVVASGSNEQFF,TGCAGCGTTGTAGCTAGCGGGAGCAACGAGCAGTTCTTC
TRBV20-1,NA,TRBJ1-1,NA,CSARDVAGGNSEAFF,TGCAGTGCTAGAGATGTAGCCGGGGGTAACTCTGAAGCTTTCTTT
TRBV20-1,TRBD2,TRBJ2-5,few,CSARLAGALETQYF,TGCAGTGCTAGACTAGCGGGAGCGTTGGAGACCCAGTACTTC
TRBV6-2/TRBV6-3,NA,TRBJ2-3,NA,CASSSRWERQDTQYF,TGTGCCAGCAGCTCCCGGTGGGAGCGACAAGATACGCAGTATTTT